The 24 T cell receptor beta chains in this list originate from one sample, sequenced in a study of T cell changes during pregnancy in multiple sclerosis. The repertoire was sequenced with immunoSEQ multiplex PCR; TCRdb's copy has only in-frame clones and lacks some. The repertoire holds tens of thousands of clones, with around 89% as singletons. This sample comprised CD4+ T cells from peripheral blood mononuclear cells, obtained in the first trimester of pregnancy. The receptors derive from a female donor in good health, enrolled as a control in a pregnancy study.

The genes are TRBV6-5 and TRBJ2-7; 8 bases match TRBD1. This CDR3 is 14 amino acids long. Germline V gives CDR1 MNHEY, CDR2 SVGAGI. V was clipped by 6 bases and J by 5 bases; unmatched bases: 9. The CDR3 bases are TGTGCCAGCAGGGCTGACAGGGGTCCGCACGAGCAGTACTTC. Protein: CASRADRGPHEQYF.

The genes are TRBV7-8 and TRBJ2-2, with D perhaps matching TRBD1 (6 bases). V was cut by 2 bases and J by 0 bases, with 16 bases left in between. CDR1 and CDR2 (germline): SGHVS, FQNEAQ. The CDR3 contains 18 residues. The DNA of the CDR3 is TGTGCCAGCAGCTTACGGTTTTTGGGACAAACGAACACCGGGGAGCTGTTTTTT. Protein product: CASSLRFLGQTNTGELFF.

This sequence joins TRBV23-1 and TRBJ1-5; a weak D match, TRBD1 (6 bases). TRBV23-1 is an ORF; its function is uncertain. The CDR3 contains 16 residues. V lost 2 bases and J 0 bases, leaving 11 bases between the germline ends. The CDR3: CASSQGGRDSNQPQHF. CDR3 sequence (DNA): TGCGCCAGCAGTCAAGGGGGCAGGGATAGCAATCAGCCCCAGCATTTT.

The chain uses TRBV7-2 and TRBJ2-5; TRBD2 agrees at 8 bases. The CDR3 length is 15 residues. The germline CDR1 and CDR2 sequences are SGHTA and FQGNSA. V lost 1 base, J lost 4 bases, and 5 bases stayed unmatched. The CDR3: CASSLDVAGGETQYF. CDR3 coding DNA: TGTGCCAGCAGCTTAGATGTGGCGGGAGGAGAGACCCAGTACTTC.

The chain uses TRBV6-5 and TRBJ1-5; D is unclear. Trimming left V 4 bases short and J 3 bases short, with 13 bases between. Germline V gene lookup returns CDR1 MNHEY and CDR2 SVGAGI. The CDR3 spans 15 residues. The CDR3 reads CASSSLGEVNQPQHF. As DNA, the CDR3 is TGTGCCAGCAGTTCCCTTGGGGAGGTCAATCAGCCCCAGCATTTT.

This clone was seen once. This chain uses TRBV5-1 with TRBJ1-5, with a weak D call TRBD1 (5 bases). The CDR3 consists of 14 residues. Deletions cut 2 bases from V and 4 bases from J, with 10 bases between. Germline CDR1 reads SGHRS; CDR2 reads YFSETQ. The CDR3 loop is CASSLGEANQPQHF. The CDR3 DNA is TGCGCCAGCAGCTTAGGGGAGGCGAATCAGCCCCAGCATTTT.

The chain has TRBV27 and TRBJ1-1; TRBD1 might be the D (6 bases). This CDR3 has 13 amino acids. From germline, CDR1 is MNHEY and CDR2 SMNVEV (reference sequence). V was trimmed by 5 bases and J by 11 bases, leaving 18 bases between them. The CDR3 DNA follows: TGTGCCAGCAGTCTACCCGGGACACCGTATGCTTTCTTT. Protein product: CASSLPGTPYAFF.

The chain couples TRBV10-3 to TRBJ2-3, with 15 bases fitting TRBD2. The V segment lost 5 bases and the J segment 2 bases; nucleotides outside the gene matches: 2. CDR1 ENHRY and CDR2 SYGVKD come from the germline V gene. The CDR3 runs to 16 residues. CDR3 residues: CAISRTSGRVTDTQYF. The DNA of the CDR3 is TGTGCCATCAGTAGGACTAGCGGGAGGGTCACAGATACGCAGTATTTT.

V is TRBV19 and J is TRBJ1-6, with 7 bases that match TRBD1. V trimming: 6 bases; J trimming: 8 bases; junction bases outside the gene matches: 10. The germline V gene has CDR1 LNHDA and CDR2 SQIVND (reference sequence). CDR3 size: 15 residues. The CDR3 region is CASRYKGGRYSPLHF. Written as DNA, the CDR3 is TGTGCCAGTAGATACAAAGGGGGCAGGTATTCACCCCTCCACTTT.

The CDR3 sequence: CSVGAGAQTDTQYF. In DNA form, the CDR3 reads TGCAGCGTTGGAGCGGGAGCACAGACAGATACGCAGTATTTT. The chain joins TRBV29-1 to TRBJ2-3; 8 bases match TRBD2. J lost 3 bases, V lost 4 bases, and 6 bases had no gene match. Germline assignment: CDR1 SQVTM and CDR2 ANQGSEA. The CDR3 is 14 amino acids.

The chain carries TRBV5-8 and TRBJ1-2; TRBD1 matches 7 bases. Germline CDR1 and CDR2: SGHTS and YDEGEE. This CDR3 contains 15 residues. The J segment lost 2 bases and the V segment lost 9 bases, leaving 13 bases of the junction unmatched. Written as DNA, the CDR3 is TGTGCCACAAAGGGGGCACTCGCTTCGAACTATGGCTACACCTTC. It codes for CATKGALASNYGYTF.

The chain uses TRBV15 and TRBJ2-7, with 8 bases lining up with TRBD1. The CDR3 is made up of 15 amino acids. Germline V gene data show CDR1 as LNHNV and CDR2 as YYDKDF (reference sequence). V shed 3 bases, J shed 3 bases, and the junction held 7 bases outside the gene matches. CDR3 in amino acids: CATSSTPGQDYEQYF. The CDR3 coding sequence is TGTGCCACCAGCAGTACCCCGGGACAGGACTACGAGCAGTACTTC.

The genes are TRBV4-1 and TRBJ2-5; 10 positions agree with TRBD2. Losses at the gene ends were 0 bases for V and 7 bases for J; bases not matched to a gene: 8. Germline V gene data show CDR1 as MGHRA and CDR2 as YSYEKL. The length of the CDR3 is 16 residues. CDR3: CASSQDPLAGLGTQYF. The CDR3 nucleotides read TGCGCCAGCAGCCAAGACCCACTAGCGGGGCTAGGGACCCAGTACTTC.

The chain uses TRBV6-5 and TRBJ2-7; 7 bases are shared with TRBD1. With 5 bases clipped from V and 0 bases from J, the junction kept 4 bases outside the gene matches. The CDR3 sequence is 14 residues long. The germline V gene has CDR1 MNHEY and CDR2 SVGAGI. CDR3 nucleotides: TGTGCCAGCAGTCCCGGGACAGTCTCCTACGAGCAGTACTTC. It encodes CASSPGTVSYEQYF.

V gene TRBV18 combines with J gene TRBJ2-3; 13 nucleotides line up with TRBD2. The junction had 4 bases not matched to a gene; V was cut back by 3 bases and J by 1 base. The length of the CDR3 is 17 residues. Germline lookup yields CDR1 KGHSH and CDR2 LQKENI. The CDR3: CASSPTGLAGGTDTQYF. In nucleotides, the CDR3 is TGTGCCAGCTCACCTACCGGACTAGCGGGAGGCACAGATACGCAGTATTTT.

V gene TRBV6-5 combines with J gene TRBJ2-1; 7 bases agree with TRBD2. Germline CDR1 reads MNHEY; CDR2 reads SVGAGI. The CDR3 totals 15 residues. Germline trimming cut 6 bases from V and 4 bases from J; bases unmatched to any gene: 9. CDR3 protein: CASSPGLAEYNEQFF. The DNA for the CDR3 is TGTGCCAGCAGCCCTGGGCTAGCGGAATACAATGAGCAGTTCTTC.

This chain links TRBV6-5 with TRBJ1-1; D ambiguous. CDR1 is MNHEY and CDR2 is SVGAGI in the germline V gene. The V gene lost 5 bases and the J gene lost 1 base, with 8 bases spanning the gap. The CDR3 has 13 residues. The chain's CDR3 is CASSLRPNTEAFF. In DNA form, the CDR3 reads TGTGCCAGCAGTCTCCGTCCGAACACTGAAGCTTTCTTT.

The V gene is TRBV6-4, the J gene TRBJ2-3; 11 nucleotides match TRBD2. CDR3 length: 16 residues. CDR1 and CDR2 (germline): MRHNA, SNTAGT. V trimming: 0 bases; J trimming: 3 bases; junction bases outside the gene matches: 2. The DNA for the CDR3 is TGTGCCAGCAGTGACTCGGCTAGCGGGGGGACAGATACGCAGTATTTT. Encoded protein: CASSDSASGGTDTQYF.

V is TRBV5-1 and J is TRBJ2-5; tentative D call: TRBD2 (6 bases). TRBJ2-7 matches the DNA end more closely, so the J call is doubtful. Looked up from germline, CDR1 is SGHRS and CDR2 is YFSETQ. This CDR3 contains 14 residues. CDR3: CASSLGSGAYEQYF. CDR3 DNA: TGCGCCAGCAGCTTAGGTAGCGGAGCCTACGAGCAGTACTTC.

This clone has just one count. The chain recombines TRBV15 with TRBJ2-7, with D possibly matching TRBD2 (6 bases). Trimming took 0 bases from V and 6 from J, leaving 15 bases between them. Germline V lookup: CDR1 LNHNV, CDR2 YYDKDF (reference sequence). The CDR3 has 15 amino acids. The CDR3 region has the DNA TGTGCCACCAGCAGAGATACTTGGCTAGCGCCCGAGCAGTACTTC. Translation: CATSRDTWLAPEQYF.

The chain is built from TRBV4-1 and TRBJ1-2, with 9 bases fitting TRBD1. Germline lookup yields CDR1 MGHRA and CDR2 YSYEKL. The CDR3 spans 15 residues. Trimming removed 2 bases from V and 2 bases from J; junction bases left unmatched: 3. The CDR3 DNA is TGCGCCAGCAGCCAACCAGACAGGGGGAACTATGGCTACACCTTC. Translation: CASSQPDRGNYGYTF.

The chain employs TRBV5-6 and TRBJ1-2; no clear D. The CDR3 is 15 residues long. CDR1 SGHDT and CDR2 YYEEEE come from the germline V gene. Trimming took off 0 bases at V and 4 bases at J, with 13 bases between the two ends. CDR3 sequence reads: CASSLAGSGFYGYTF. CDR3 bases: TGTGCCAGCAGCTTGGCGGGCAGCGGGTTCTATGGCTACACCTTC. The full variable domain, completed using reference TRBV5-6 and TRBJ1-2, is DAGVTQSPTHLIKTRGQQVTLRCSPKSGHDTVSWYQQALGQGPQFIFQYYEEEERQRGNFPDRFSGHQFPNYSSELNVNALLLGDSALYLCASSLAGSGFYGYTFGSGTRLTVV.

The chain recombines TRBV6-1 with TRBJ1-6; D is undetermined. The CDR3 totals 16 residues. Per the germline V gene, CDR1 is MNHNS and CDR2 is SASEGT. V lost 3 bases, J lost 4 bases, and 13 bases lay in between. The CDR3 bases are TGTGCCAGCAGTGAGGTTGGAGGAGGGTATAATTCACCCCTCCACTTT. Translating gives CASSEVGGGYNSPLHF.

This clone came up a few times. The CDR3 DNA reads TGCGCCAGCAGCCCAACGGGGTCAACGAATCAGCCCCAGCATTTT. Translated: CASSPTGSTNQPQHF. The chain is built from TRBV4-1 and TRBJ1-5; D gene unclear. The CDR3 runs to 15 residues. Germline V gene lookup returns CDR1 MGHRA and CDR2 YSYEKL. V lost 4 bases to trimming and J lost 4 bases, with 14 bases between them.